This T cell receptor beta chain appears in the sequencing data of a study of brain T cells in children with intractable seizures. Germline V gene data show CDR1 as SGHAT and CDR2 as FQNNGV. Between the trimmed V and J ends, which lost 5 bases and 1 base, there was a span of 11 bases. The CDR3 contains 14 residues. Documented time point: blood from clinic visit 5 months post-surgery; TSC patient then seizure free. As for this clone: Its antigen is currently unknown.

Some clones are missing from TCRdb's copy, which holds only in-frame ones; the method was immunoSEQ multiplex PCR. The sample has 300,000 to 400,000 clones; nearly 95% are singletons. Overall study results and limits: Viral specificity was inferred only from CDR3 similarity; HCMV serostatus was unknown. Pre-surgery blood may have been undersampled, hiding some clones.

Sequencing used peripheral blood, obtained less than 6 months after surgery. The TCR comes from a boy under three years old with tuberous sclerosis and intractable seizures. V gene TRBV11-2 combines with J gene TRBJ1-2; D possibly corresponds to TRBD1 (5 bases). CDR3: CASSPGRVNYGYTF. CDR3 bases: TGTGCCAGCAGCCCAGGGAGGGTTAACTATGGCTACACCTTC.